The entry below describes one T cell receptor (beta chain). For the second PCR, which ran for about 7 to 11 cycles, a sample-barcoded 5' primer and a J-beta primer mix were used. MiXCR, run by TCRdb on the 5' RACE reads, gives a single entry per CDR3 protein. The sample shows over 600,000 distinct CDR3 sequences, about half of them seen only once. The data stem from a study of blood T cells in healthy people across ages. CDR3 length: 15 residues. The V and J ends lost 6 bases and 6 bases, in that order; junction bases with no gene match: 8. The germline CDR1 and CDR2 sequences are SNHLY and FYNNEI. The receptor comes from a man of 80 years or more in good health. V is TRBV2 and J is TRBJ1-5, with 10 bases matching TRBD1. Sequenced: blood. The CDR3 loop reads CASSGDRGGVQPQHF. The CDR3 DNA reads TGTGCCAGCAGCGGGGACAGGGGTGGGGTTCAGCCCCAGCATTTT.